This passage covers 6 T cell receptor beta chains from one sample sequenced in a study of shared clonotypes between healthy human individuals. Some clones are missing from TCRdb's copy, which holds only in-frame ones; the method was immunoSEQ multiplex PCR. The sample shows roughly 500,000 clones, around 74% of them seen only once. Sequencing input: PBMCs. The source is a woman in her forties in good health. Some clones in this sample may be carry-over from other donors' samples.

The genes are TRBV7-9 and TRBJ2-5; 12 nucleotides line up with TRBD2. The tail of the sequence fits TRBJ2-7 better, so the J call may be wrong. Germline CDR1 and CDR2: SEHNR and FQNEAQ (reference sequence). The CDR3 totals 15 residues. CDR3 loop: CASSFLAGGGDEQYF. The DNA for the CDR3 is TGTGCCAGCAGCTTCCTAGCGGGAGGGGGTGACGAGCAGTACTTC.

The CDR3 DNA reads TGTGCCAGCAGTGAAGTGGGCGGCGGATCAGGGGATGAGCAGTTCTTC. It translates to CASSEVGGGSGDEQFF. The V call is TRBV6-1, the J call TRBJ2-1, with TRBD1 as a possible D gene (6 bases). Trimming took off 1 base at V and 8 bases at J, with 18 bases between the two ends. Germline V gives CDR1 MNHNS, CDR2 SASEGT. The CDR3 is made up of 16 amino acids.

This clone was observed a few times. The rearrangement joins TRBV19 to TRBJ2-7; D uncertain. CDR1 is LNHDA and CDR2 is SQIVND in the germline V gene (reference sequence). The CDR3 length is 14 residues. With 5 bases removed from V and 2 bases from J, the gap between germline ends came to 13 bases. The CDR3: CASSPGPGTYEQYF. The CDR3 region has the DNA TGTGCCAGTAGTCCCGGGCCAGGAACCTACGAGCAGTACTTC.

The chain recombines TRBV11-3 with TRBJ2-1; D might be TRBD1 or TRBD2, each matching 5 bases. Germline lookup yields CDR1 SGHNT and CDR2 YENEEA. The germline V and J ends were trimmed by 2 bases and 2 bases, with 19 bases remaining between them. The CDR3 loop spans 18 amino acids. The CDR3 reads CASSLTGYGQRTYNEQFF. DNA for the CDR3: TGTGCCAGCAGCTTAACAGGATATGGGCAGCGGACCTACAATGAGCAGTTCTTC.

This chain uses TRBV7-3 with TRBJ2-1; 7 bases match TRBD2. The germline V gene has CDR1 SGHTA and CDR2 FQGTGA. CDR3 length: 15 residues. V lost 1 base and J lost 10; bases outside the gene matches: 10. CDR3 in DNA: TGTGCCAGCAGCTTAATCTTGGCGGGAGTCCGCGAGCAGTTCTTC. This sequence encodes CASSLILAGVREQFF.

This clone came up a few times. This chain connects TRBV30 to TRBJ1-1; D remains ambiguous. CDR1 GTSNPN and CDR2 SVGIG come from the germline V gene (reference sequence). This CDR3 has 13 residues. Trimming removed 0 bases at V and 1 base at J, with 6 bases between. This chain's CDR3 is CAWSVRENTEAFF. Here the CDR3 DNA reads TGTGCCTGGAGTGTACGGGAGAACACTGAAGCTTTCTTT.